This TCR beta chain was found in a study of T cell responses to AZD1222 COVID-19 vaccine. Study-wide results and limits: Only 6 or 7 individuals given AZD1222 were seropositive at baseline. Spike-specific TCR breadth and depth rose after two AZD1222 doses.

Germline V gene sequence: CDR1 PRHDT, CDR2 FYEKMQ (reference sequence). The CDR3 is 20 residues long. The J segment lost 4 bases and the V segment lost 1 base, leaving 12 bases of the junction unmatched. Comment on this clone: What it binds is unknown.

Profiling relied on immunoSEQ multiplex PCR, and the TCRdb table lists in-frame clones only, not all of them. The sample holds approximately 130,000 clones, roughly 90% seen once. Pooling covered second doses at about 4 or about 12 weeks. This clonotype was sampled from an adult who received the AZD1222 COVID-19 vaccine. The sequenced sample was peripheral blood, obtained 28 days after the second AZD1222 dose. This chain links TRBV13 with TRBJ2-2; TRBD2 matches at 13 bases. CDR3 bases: TGTGCCAGCAGCTTAGCCCCGGGACTAGCGGGAAGGGACGTCACCGGGGAGCTGTTTTTT. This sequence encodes CASSLAPGLAGRDVTGELFF.